Listed here are 8 T cell receptor beta chains from one sample, sequenced in a study of T cells in Graves' hyperthyroidism and ophthalmopathy (dated by TCRdb to between 2017 and 2020). The library was built by means of multiplex PCR. Sequencing relied on an Illumina HiSeq 2000. The TCR beta CDR3 regions were amplified from RNA transcripts. A first-round RT-PCR of the TCR CDR3 used the HTBI primer set with the Qiagen OneStep RT-PCR kit. Clones were called with MiXCR by TCRdb after fastp trimmed the public reads at Q25, and only in-frame beta chains were retained. Identical CDR3 protein sequences are pooled into one entry, listed with their most common genes and DNA. The sample data list about 610,000 distinct CDR3 sequences, and roughly 50% of these were observed just once. The ten top clones hold about 8% of the sample. The specimen sequenced was peripheral blood or thyroid tissue (not recorded which). These receptors were collected from a woman aged 18-29 years with Graves' hyperthyroidism.

This chain joins TRBV20-1 and TRBJ1-1; maybe TRBD1 (5 bases). V lost 2 bases and J lost 5, with 9 bases in between. There are 12 residues in the CDR3. Germline CDR1 and CDR2: DFQATT and SNEGSKA (reference sequence). CDR3 in amino acids: CSARKGRTEAFF. The CDR3 DNA follows: TGCAGTGCTAGAAAGGGACGGACTGAAGCTTTCTTT.

The rearrangement links TRBV12-3 or TRBV12-4 to TRBJ2-7, with D possibly matching TRBD2 (6 bases). V lost 5 bases to trimming and J lost 5 bases, with 16 bases between them. The CDR3 has 14 amino acids. CDR3 amino acids: CASSEVFGEDEQYF. For the CDR3, the DNA is TGTGCCAGCAGTGAAGTTTTTGGGGAGGACGAGCAGTACTTC.

Notes on this clonotype: This may come from a read error, since a much larger clone is one base off. The CDR3 loop reads CASSHGTAGNYGYTF. The CDR3 coding sequence is TGTGCCAGCAGTCATGGGACAGCTGGAAACTATGGCTACACCTTC. This chain joins TRBV12-3 or TRBV12-4 and TRBJ1-2; 7 nucleotides align to TRBD1. V was clipped by 5 bases and J by 2 bases; unmatched bases: 8. CDR3 length equals 15 residues.

This clonotype was observed at least ten times. This chain joins TRBV4-1 and TRBJ2-5; TRBD2 matches at 7 bases. Germline V gene sequence: CDR1 MGHRA, CDR2 YSYEKL. V gave up 0 bases and J gave up 5 bases; unmatched junction bases: 9. CDR3 length equals 16 residues. This CDR3 reads CASSQDLAGEWETQYF. DNA of the CDR3: TGCGCCAGCAGCCAAGATTTGGCGGGAGAATGGGAGACCCAGTACTTC.

Details on this clonotype: One end of the junction is discordant with germline, which a read error may explain. This chain connects TRBV24-1 to TRBJ2-7; 8 bases align to TRBD1. Germline values: CDR1 KGHDR, CDR2 SFDVKD. The CDR3 sequence is 15 residues long. The DNA for the CDR3 is TGTGCCAGCAGTCCCTCGACAGGGGAACTCTACGAGCAGTACTTC. This gives the protein CASSPSTGELYEQYF.

This clonotype has at least ten counts. This chain connects TRBV29-1 to TRBJ1-2; unclear D gene. Looked up from germline, CDR1 is SQVTM and CDR2 is ANQGSEA. The CDR3 has 15 amino acids. Trimming took off 3 bases at V and 8 bases at J, with 22 bases between the two ends. CDR3 nucleotides: TGCAGCGTTGACCGTCTTGACACCCGCAATGAGGGCTACACCTTC. Encoded protein: CSVDRLDTRNEGYTF.

To note about this clonotype: A much more abundant neighbour one base away suggests this may be a read error. The rearrangement joins TRBV6-5 to TRBJ1-1; D is ambiguous. CDR3 length equals 13 residues. Per the germline V gene, CDR1 is MNHEY and CDR2 is SVGAGI. Trimming removed 2 bases at V and 5 bases at J, with 9 bases between. The CDR3 sequence: CASSYQQRTEAFF. The CDR3 nucleotides are TGTGCCAGCAGTTACCAACAGCGGACTGAAGCTTTCTTT.

This clonotype was counted many times. In DNA form, the CDR3 reads TGTGCCACCAGTGATCCGGGCTATGGCTACACCTTC. Protein product: CATSDPGYGYTF. The rearrangement links TRBV24-1 to TRBJ1-2; D ambiguous. The V end was cut by 3 bases, the J end by 4 bases, with 5 bases between. Germline CDR1 reads KGHDR; CDR2 reads SFDVKD. This CDR3 spans 12 amino acids.